This is a list of T cell receptor beta chains from one sample in a study of blood T cell repertoires in COVID-19. Sequencing used immunoSEQ multiplex PCR; TCRdb keeps in-frame clones, though not all of them. Of fewer than 80,000 clones in the sample, around four fifths were seen once. The specimen sequenced was peripheral blood. Receptors originate from a human donor in a cohort sampled during active COVID-19. Both conserved end residues are part of each CDR3. The D gene is left open where the match is weak. Clone size is given for some rows only: seen once, a few or many times, or a class if the clone is expanded.

NA,TRBJ1-1,TRBV7-9,TRBD1,TGTGCCAGCAGCTCCGAGACAGGGCTCACTGAAGCTTTCTTT,CASSSETGLTEAFF
NA,TRBJ1-2,TRBV9,TRBD1,TGTGCCAGCAGCGTATATAGGGACAGGGGTGGCTACACCTTC,CASSVYRDRGGYTF
NA,TRBJ1-1,TRBV11-2,TRBD1,TGTGCCAGCAGCTTAGTGGGGGGACAGGGACTTGAAGCTTTCTTT,CASSLVGGQGLEAFF
NA,TRBJ2-3,TRBV28,TRBD2,TGTGCCAGCGGGCTAGCGGGAGGAGTAGATACGCAGTATTTT,CASGLAGGVDTQYF
NA,TRBJ2-7,TRBV6-5,TRBD2,TGTGCCAGCAGTTCGCGGGAGGGACCCTACGAGCAGTACTTC,CASSSREGPYEQYF
NA,TRBJ2-7,TRBV27,NA,TGTGCCAGCAGTTTCAATGGCAGGGAGCAGTACTTC,CASSFNGREQYF
NA,TRBJ1-1,TRBV5-4,TRBD1,TGTGCCAGCAGCTTGGGGGCAGGGGGAGCTGAAGCTTTCTTT,CASSLGAGGAEAFF
NA,TRBJ2-7,TRBV6-2/TRBV6-3,NA,TGTGCCAGCAGTTACTGGGGGCCTTTTTACGAGCAGTACTTC,CASSYWGPFYEQYF
NA,TRBJ1-1,TRBV29-1,TRBD1,TGCAGCGTTGAAGATTGGGGACAGGGGGCGCCCACTGAAGCTTTCTTT,CSVEDWGQGAPTEAFF
NA,TRBJ1-3,TRBV4-1,NA,TGCGCCAGCAGCCAGGGGCCGAGCTCTGGAAACACCATATATTTT,CASSQGPSSGNTIYF
NA,TRBJ1-2,TRBV6-5,NA,TGTGCCAGCAGTCGGCCGGGGGGCGCCTATGGCTACACCTTC,CASSRPGGAYGYTF
NA,TRBJ2-7,TRBV3-1/TRBV3-2,TRBD2,TGTGCCAGCAGCCAACTAGCGGGAGGAACCTACGAGCAGTACTTC,CASSQLAGGTYEQYF
NA,TRBJ1-1,TRBV28,NA,TGTGCCAGCAGTAAGGGGTGGCCGAGGAACACTGAAGCTTTCTTT,CASSKGWPRNTEAFF
NA,TRBJ2-5,TRBV30,NA,TGTGCCTGGAGTCCCCGGGGGTTGCGGGAGACCCAGTACTTC,CAWSPRGLRETQYF
NA,TRBJ2-7,TRBV6-5,NA,TGTGCCAGCGGACAGACCTACGAGCAGTACTTC,CASGQTYEQYF
NA,TRBJ2-3,TRBV5-4,TRBD2,TGTGCCAGCAGCTTGCCTAGCGGGGCCCGGGATACGCAGTATTTT,CASSLPSGARDTQYF
NA,TRBJ1-4,TRBV3-1/TRBV3-2,NA,TGTGCCAGCAGCCCCCGACTTCGCGAAAAACTGTTTTTT,CASSPRLREKLFF
NA,TRBJ1-1,TRBV3-1/TRBV3-2,TRBD1,TGTGCCAGCAGCCAAAACGGGGACAGTAAAGCTTTCTTT,CASSQNGDSKAFF
NA,TRBJ2-7,TRBV29-1,NA,TGCAGCGTTGAGGTCCAGGGCCACGAGCAGTACTTC,CSVEVQGHEQYF
NA,TRBJ2-2,TRBV18,NA,TGTGCCAGCTCACGGGCCAGGGGGAACACCGGGGAGCTGTTTTTT,CASSRARGNTGELFF
NA,TRBJ1-2,TRBV15,NA,TGTGCCACCAGCAGAGCAGCTAACTATGGCTACACCTTC,CATSRAANYGYTF
NA,TRBJ2-7,TRBV19,NA,TGTGCCAGTAGGGAGGGACAGTCGTACGAGCAGTACTTC,CASREGQSYEQYF
NA,TRBJ2-3,TRBV5-1,NA,TGCGCCAGCAGCCCTCGGGGTAACACAGATACGCAGTATTTT,CASSPRGNTDTQYF
NA,TRBJ2-6,TRBV13,TRBD2,TGTGCCAGCAGCCCGGGAGGGGGGTCTGGGGCCAACGTCCTGACTTTC,CASSPGGGSGANVLTF
NA,TRBJ1-1,TRBV6-6,TRBD1,TGTGCCAGCAGTCCCCCCCGGACAGGCTTACGCAAGAGCACTGAAGCTTTCTTT,CASSPPRTGLRKSTEAFF
NA,TRBJ2-1,TRBV19,NA,TGTGCCAGTAGTGGTTTCTCAGCCTACAATGAGCAGTTCTTC,CASSGFSAYNEQFF
NA,TRBJ2-3,TRBV6-5,TRBD2,TGTGCCAGCAGTTCCGGGGGGGCTCGGGCAGATACGCAGTATTTT,CASSSGGARADTQYF
few,TRBJ1-4,TRBV4-2,NA,TGTGCCAGCAGCCAAGATCACAGCTCTAATGAAAAACTGTTTTTT,CASSQDHSSNEKLFF
few,TRBJ1-2,TRBV30,NA,TGTGCCTGGAAGGGGAGCGGGGTCCGTTCTCGAGCTAACTATGGCTACACCTTC,CAWKGSGVRSRANYGYTF
NA,TRBJ1-1,TRBV28,NA,TGTGCCAGCAGTTTAAACCCCTACCTGAACACTGAAGCTTTCTTT,CASSLNPYLNTEAFF
NA,TRBJ1-1,TRBV9,NA,TGTGCCAGCAGCCCGAGGGGGGGTGACAGTGGCGAAGCTTTCTTT,CASSPRGGDSGEAFF
NA,TRBJ2-7,TRBV9,TRBD2,TGTGCCAGCAGCTATGGACTAGAGAGCTACGAGCAGTACTTC,CASSYGLESYEQYF
few,TRBJ2-1,TRBV14,TRBD2,TGTGCCAGCAGCCCGGGGGGGAAGCAGTTCTTC,CASSPGGKQFF
NA,TRBJ1-2,TRBV28,NA,TGTGCCAGCAGTTTCCGAGAACAGGAAGGGGGCTACACCTTC,CASSFREQEGGYTF
NA,TRBJ2-1,TRBV27,TRBD2,TGTGCCAGCAGTTCCCCGGGACTAGAGATCTTC,CASSSPGLEIF
NA,TRBJ2-7,TRBV4-3,TRBD2,TGCGCCAGCAGCCAAGGAGTAGCGGGAATGCAACCCTACGAGCAGTACTTC,CASSQGVAGMQPYEQYF
NA,TRBJ2-3,TRBV11-2,NA,TGTGCCAGCAGCTTAAAGGCCCCCGGGGAACCTAGCACAGATACGCAGTATTTT,CASSLKAPGEPSTDTQYF
NA,TRBJ1-1,TRBV6-5,TRBD1,TGTGCCAGCAGTTGGGGACAGGGGGCGGAAGCTTTCTTT,CASSWGQGAEAFF
NA,TRBJ1-2,TRBV3-1/TRBV3-2,NA,TGTGCCAGCAGCCAGGACGCCAGGGGATGGGGCTACACCTTC,CASSQDARGWGYTF
NA,TRBJ2-3,TRBV27,NA,TGTGCCAGCAGAAGAAAGGCGGGCACAGATACGCAGTATTTT,CASRRKAGTDTQYF
NA,TRBJ2-7,TRBV27,NA,TGTGCCAGCAGCCCCCCCGGGACAACCTACGAGCAGTACTTC,CASSPPGTTYEQYF
NA,TRBJ2-5,TRBV4-1,NA,TGCGCCAGCAGCCAAGTTCGGGGGATGGGGCAAGAGACCCAGTACTTC,CASSQVRGMGQETQYF
few,TRBJ2-1,TRBV3-1/TRBV3-2,TRBD2,TGTGCCAGCAGCCACTCGGGACTAGACAATGAGCAGTTCTTC,CASSHSGLDNEQFF
NA,TRBJ2-7,TRBV18,TRBD1,TGTGCCAGCTCCCGGGACAGGGTTTCCTACGAGCAGTACTTC,CASSRDRVSYEQYF
once,TRBJ2-5,TRBV24-1,TRBD1,TGTGCCACCAGTGATTCGGAACAGGGGTCAGAGACCCAGTACTTC,CATSDSEQGSETQYF
NA,TRBJ2-7,TRBV4-3,TRBD2,TGCGCCAGCAGCCAAGATTCCGGCGGGAGGGGAAACGAGCAGTACTTC,CASSQDSGGRGNEQYF
NA,TRBJ1-2,TRBV11-2,TRBD1,TGTGCCAGCAGCTTTTCCGGGGACAGTCGACCCTATGGCTACACCTTC,CASSFSGDSRPYGYTF
NA,TRBJ2-2,TRBV7-3,NA,TGTGCCAGCAGCCCAGGGGACGGAAACACCGGGGAGCTGTTTTTT,CASSPGDGNTGELFF
NA,TRBJ2-7,TRBV7-8,TRBD1,TGTGCCAGCAGCTTAGTATGGACCAATACAGGGGGCGACGAGCAGTACTTC,CASSLVWTNTGGDEQYF
NA,TRBJ2-1,TRBV7-9,TRBD2,TGTGCCAGCAGCCCAGGACTAGCGCCACACAATGAGCAGTTCTTC,CASSPGLAPHNEQFF
once,TRBJ2-1,TRBV7-2,TRBD2,TGTGCCAGCAGCTCCGAACCGACTAGCGGGAAGCAGTTCTTC,CASSSEPTSGKQFF
few,TRBJ1-4,TRBV15,NA,TGTGCCACCAGCAGAGATCAGCGGGGCGGTGAAAAACTGTTTTTT,CATSRDQRGGEKLFF
few,TRBJ1-6,TRBV20-1,NA,TGCAGTGCTAGTTGGCGGAGCTCCTATAATTCACCCCTCCACTTT,CSASWRSSYNSPLHF
NA,TRBJ1-2,TRBV19,NA,TGTGCCAGTAGCGAGGACAGATACACTAACTATGGCTACACCTTC,CASSEDRYTNYGYTF
NA,TRBJ2-1,TRBV19,TRBD2,TGTGCCAGTAGTATAGTTCCCCTTAGCGGGGGAGGGGATGAGCAGTTCTTC,CASSIVPLSGGGDEQFF
few,TRBJ1-2,TRBV5-4,TRBD1,TGTGCCAGCAGCTACCCCGGGACAGGGACAGGTGGCTACACCTTC,CASSYPGTGTGGYTF
NA,TRBJ2-3,TRBV5-1,TRBD2,TGCGCCAGCAGCGCTGCTAGCGGGAGAAACATCGATACGCAGTATTTT,CASSAASGRNIDTQYF
NA,TRBJ1-2,TRBV19,NA,TGTGCCAGTAGCAAGGACAGAAACTATGGCTACACCTTC,CASSKDRNYGYTF
NA,TRBJ2-7,TRBV9,TRBD1,TGTGCCAGCAGCGTAGAAGAAGGGGGCTCTTCCCACGAGCAGTACTTC,CASSVEEGGSSHEQYF